A single sample is the source of the 14 T cell receptor beta chains below, sequenced in a study of response to subunit inactivated influenza vaccine. TCRdb reanalysed the RT-PCR reads using MiXCR and keeps one entry per CDR3 protein. The sample has 400,000 to 650,000 distinct CDR3 sequences, approximately 7.3% seen once. Specimen: PBMCs from blood, collected roughly 24 months after vaccination. The receptors here all came from a man between 50 and 70 years old who received an inactivated influenza vaccine.

This clonotype was seen a handful of times. As DNA, the CDR3 is TGCGCCAGCAGCCCTACCCCGACAGAATATAATGAAAAACTGTTTTTT. Its translation: CASSPTPTEYNEKLFF. V gene TRBV5-1 combines with J gene TRBJ1-4, with a possible D match to TRBD1 (5 bases). CDR1 and CDR2 from the germline V gene are SGHRS and YFSETQ. The CDR3 length is 16 residues. The V and J ends lost 4 bases and 4 bases respectively, with 17 bases between them.

V and J are TRBV4-2 and TRBJ1-1; D perhaps matches TRBD1 (5 bases). The CDR3 totals 16 residues. Germline V gene lookup returns CDR1 LGHNA and CDR2 YNFKEQ. Trimming removed 4 bases at V and 3 bases at J, with 18 bases between. The CDR3, as DNA: TGTGCCAGCAGCCCGACGAGCTTCAGGGTTGACACTGAAGCTTTCTTT. It translates to CASSPTSFRVDTEAFF.

The V and J genes are TRBV21-1 and TRBJ2-4. TRBV21-1 is a known pseudogene. The CDR3 totals 14 residues. The CDR3 nucleotides read TGTGCCAGCAGGGGAATAAAAGCCAAAAACATTCAGTACTTC. It codes for CASRGIKAKNIQYF.

This clonotype was seen repeatedly, ten times or more. This chain uses TRBV27 with TRBJ2-1; D is uncertain. Germline V gene data show CDR1 as MNHEY and CDR2 as SMNVEV (reference sequence). The V end was cut by 6 bases, the J end by 7 bases, with 7 bases between. The CDR3 has 11 amino acids. CDR3 sequence reads: CASRKANEQFF. Written as DNA, the CDR3 is TGTGCCAGCAGGAAGGCTAATGAGCAGTTCTTC.

This clonotype was counted many times. The gene calls are TRBV6-4 and TRBJ2-5; no reliable D call. The CDR3 is 13 residues long. The V gene lost 0 bases and the J gene lost 5 bases, with 7 bases spanning the gap. CDR1 is MRHNA, CDR2 SNTAGT, per germline. CDR3 protein: CASSDSLWETQYF. CDR3 in DNA: TGTGCCAGCAGTGACTCGCTTTGGGAGACCCAGTACTTC.

This clonotype showed up just a few times. The chain carries TRBV6-2 or TRBV6-3 and TRBJ2-7; 10 positions match TRBD2. Losses at the gene ends were 0 bases for V and 6 bases for J; bases not matched to a gene: 8. The CDR3 contains 16 residues. Per the germline V gene, CDR1 is MNHEY and CDR2 is SVGEGT. The chain's CDR3 is CASSYSRLAGVGEQYF. Written as DNA, the CDR3 is TGTGCCAGCAGTTACTCACGGCTAGCGGGAGTCGGCGAGCAGTACTTC.

In nucleotides, the CDR3 is TGTGCCAGCAGTCCCGGGGGACAGGGGCGGGGGGGCACTGAAGCTTTCTTT. The encoded protein is CASSPGGQGRGGTEAFF. V is TRBV6-1 and J is TRBJ1-1; 10 bases map to TRBD1. Germline V gene data show CDR1 as MNHNS and CDR2 as SASEGT. There are 17 residues in the CDR3. With V trimmed by 5 bases and J by 4 bases, 13 bases remained unmatched.

This clonotype came up a few times. The V and J genes are TRBV3-1 and TRBJ2-5, with 10 bases lining up with TRBD2. The V gene end was trimmed by 3 bases and the J gene end by 5 bases; junction bases not matched to a gene: 6. The V gene's germline CDR1 is LGHDT and CDR2 YNNKEL (reference sequence). The CDR3 consists of 15 residues. DNA of the CDR3: TGTGCCAGCAGCCATAGCGGGAGGAAGCGGGAGACCCAGTACTTC. This encodes CASSHSGRKRETQYF.

This clonotype was found a few times. The chain couples TRBV2 to TRBJ2-7, with a possible D match to TRBD1 (7 bases). Trimming stripped 3 bases from V and 0 bases from J, with 12 bases between. Germline CDR1 is SNHLY and CDR2 is FYNNEI. CDR3 length: 15 residues. As DNA, the CDR3 is TGTGCCAGCAGTGATTGGAGGGACAGCTCCTACGAGCAGTACTTC. Translation: CASSDWRDSSYEQYF.

This clonotype appeared a few times. J is TRBJ1-6 and V is TRBV11-2; 9 bases line up with TRBD1. V trimming: 5 bases; J trimming: 0 bases; junction bases outside the gene matches: 11. CDR3 length equals 19 residues. Germline-derived CDR1 and CDR2 are SGHAT and FQNNGV. The CDR3 region is CASSPERTGASSYNSPLHF. The CDR3 DNA reads as TGTGCCAGCAGCCCCGAGAGGACAGGGGCCAGCTCCTATAATTCACCCCTCCACTTT.

This clonotype was recorded many times. The rearrangement joins TRBV6-5 to TRBJ2-7, with TRBD1 identical over 10 bases. The germline gives CDR1 MNHEY, CDR2 SVGAGI. This CDR3 contains 18 residues. V gave up 0 bases and J gave up 2 bases; unmatched junction bases: 10. CDR3 in DNA: TGTGCCAGCAGTTACTCGTGGGGAGGGACAGGGGAGCCCTACGAGCAGTACTTC. This codes for CASSYSWGGTGEPYEQYF.

This clonotype was found a few times. This chain joins TRBV6-2 or TRBV6-3 and TRBJ2-4; 9 bases map to TRBD2. Germline V lookup: CDR1 MNHEY, CDR2 SVGEGT. The ends lost 2 bases at V and 7 bases at J; junction bases unmatched: 3. The CDR3 is 14 residues long. This CDR3 reads CASSYGGGANIQYF. For the CDR3, the DNA is TGTGCCAGCAGTTACGGCGGGGGGGCGAACATTCAGTACTTC.

The gene calls are TRBV20-1 and TRBJ2-1; TRBD1 or TRBD2 may be the D gene (8 bases each). The CDR3 spans 15 residues. Germline lookup yields CDR1 DFQATT and CDR2 SNEGSKA (reference sequence). V was shortened by 5 bases and J by 6 bases, with 20 bases between the two germline ends. The CDR3 DNA sequence: TGCAGTGCTCCGCCAGGGGGCAGCGGGGGCAATGAGCAGTTCTTC. Its protein product is CSAPPGGSGGNEQFF.

Regarding this clonotype: A much larger clone differs from this one at a single base, so this may be a read error. The chain employs TRBV12-3 or TRBV12-4 and TRBJ2-1, with TRBD2 identical over 13 bases. V lost 3 bases and J lost 8; bases outside the gene matches: 7. This CDR3 spans 16 amino acids. The CDR3 spells CASSLGTSGVRDEQFF. The CDR3 DNA reads TGTGCCAGCAGTTTGGGGACTAGCGGGGTGCGCGATGAGCAGTTCTTC.